This T cell receptor beta chain emerged from a study of T cell repertoires in cytomegalovirus infection. This clonotype was counted at least ten times. Antigen unknown. This CDR3 has 16 residues. The germline V gene has CDR1 MDHEN and CDR2 SYDVKM. Trimming stripped 6 bases from V and 6 bases from J, with 24 bases between. TCRdb re-called the reads through MiXCR, storing one row per CDR3 protein. Of more than 300,000 distinct CDR3 sequences in the sample, roughly 34% are singletons; the top ten hold about 13%. The chain joins TRBV28 to TRBJ2-7; D not resolved. The receptor comes from a human donor in good health (CMV status not recorded). Some clones in this sample may be carry-over from other donors' samples. Sequencing was performed on cultured PBMCs, taken from culture after CMV antigen stimulation. CDR3 DNA sequence: TGTGCCAGCAGCCTACCCCCGCCGGGTCCCCTCGGCGAGCAGTACTTC. It translates to CASSLPPPGPLGEQYF. Full variable domain (outside the CDR3, taken from reference TRBV28 and TRBJ2-7): DVKVTQSSRYLVKRTGEKVFLECVQDMDHENMFWYRQDPGLGLRLIYFSYDVKMKEKGDIPEGYSVSREKKERFSLILESASTNQTSMYLCASSLPPPGPLGEQYFGPGTRLTVT.